The 12 T cell receptor beta chains listed next were all sequenced from one sample in a study of CD8+ T cells in alopecia areata (dated by TCRdb to the late 2010s). Reading the label with the study, this specimen's time point is: baseline before oral tofacitinib. Library prep was done by the immunoSEQ multiplex PCR assay. RNA was extracted from all samples and reverse transcribed into cDNA, which served as template for TCR sequencing. What TCRdb holds here is the immuneACCESS table cut down to in-frame rearrangements. Part of the clones is not present; checked against another copy, under half of the missing clones reflect an unresolved V gene, and the others are unexplained. The sample records 110,000 to 150,000 clones, roughly half of which are singletons. More than 0.95% of the sample belongs to the ten largest clones. Sequences were derived from CD4+ T cells sorted from blood, sampled at week 0. These TCRs come from a human donor with alopecia areata.

This clone was seen a handful of times. This chain connects TRBV30 to TRBJ1-2; D perhaps matches TRBD1 (5 bases). Trimming took 0 bases from V and 4 from J, leaving 12 bases between them. Germline-derived CDR1 and CDR2 are GTSNPN and SVGIG (reference sequence). This CDR3 is built from 14 residues. CDR3 protein: CAWSVQARPYGYTF. CDR3 in DNA: TGTGCCTGGAGTGTACAGGCCAGGCCCTATGGCTACACCTTC.

This clone has more than one count but fewer than ten. The genes are TRBV25-1 and TRBJ1-2, with a possible D match to TRBD1 (5 bases). This CDR3 spans 15 amino acids. The V end lost 3 bases, the J end lost 3 bases, and 14 bases lay between the germline ends. Germline V gene lookup returns CDR1 MGHDK and CDR2 SYGVNS. The CDR3 bases are TGTGCCAGCAGTGACTCCGGGACTTCGTACTATGGCTACACCTTC. This sequence encodes CASSDSGTSYYGYTF.

This clone was detected only once. This chain joins TRBV9 and TRBJ1-2; D remains ambiguous. V lost 2 bases and J 3 bases, leaving 8 bases between the germline ends. CDR3 size: 13 residues. Germline V gene lookup returns CDR1 SGDLS and CDR2 YYNGEE. In DNA, the CDR3 is TGTGCCAGCAGCGTTAGGTGGGACTATGGCTACACCTTC. It yields the protein CASSVRWDYGYTF.

The table lists this clone with a few counts. The chain carries TRBV28 and TRBJ2-3; 10 bases fit TRBD2. The CDR3 consists of 17 residues. Germline CDR1 is MDHEN and CDR2 is SYDVKM. After removal of 5 bases from V and 0 bases from J, the junction contained 8 bases not matched to a gene. CDR3 residues: CASSRTSGLFSTDTQYF. The CDR3 DNA sequence: TGTGCCAGCAGTCGGACTAGCGGCTTGTTTAGCACAGATACGCAGTATTTT.

The sample holds a few counts of this clone. The chain recombines TRBV18 with TRBJ2-5; TRBD1 agrees at 7 bases. V was pared by 6 bases and J by 2 bases, with 12 bases of the junction left unmatched. This CDR3 region has 16 residues. From germline, CDR1 is KGHSH and CDR2 LQKENI. CDR3 sequence reads: CASSRLQTGTQETQYF. CDR3 DNA sequence: TGTGCCAGCTCCCGCTTACAGACAGGGACGCAAGAGACCCAGTACTTC.

The chain is built from TRBV18 and TRBJ1-1, with D unclear. Trimming pared 2 bases from V and 4 bases from J, leaving 14 bases between. This CDR3 comprises 15 residues. CDR1 KGHSH and CDR2 LQKENI come from the germline V gene. The CDR3 spells CASSPEGSGGTEAFF. The CDR3 DNA follows: TGTGCCAGCTCACCAGAAGGGTCCGGTGGCACTGAAGCTTTCTTT.

This clone was counted only a few times. V usage is TRBV30 and J usage is TRBJ2-1; tentatively, D is TRBD2 (6 bases). The ends were cut back, 2 bases at V and 10 bases at J, with 24 bases in the middle. Germline V gene lookup returns CDR1 GTSNPN and CDR2 SVGIG (reference sequence). CDR3 length: 16 amino acids. As DNA, the CDR3 is TGTGCCTGGAGTTCCCGTTCTAGCGCATTTAGAGGAGAGCAGTTCTTC. Its translation: CAWSSRSSAFRGEQFF.

This rearrangement joins TRBV5-1 to TRBJ2-3, with a weak D call TRBD2 (6 bases). Germline V gene lookup returns CDR1 SGHRS and CDR2 YFSETQ. V gave up 4 bases and J gave up 2 bases, with 20 bases separating them. This CDR3 region has 17 residues. The CDR3 spells CASSPYGLTGFTDTQYF. The CDR3 DNA is TGCGCCAGCAGCCCGTATGGACTAACAGGTTTCACAGATACGCAGTATTTT.

This chain uses TRBV29-1 with TRBJ1-5; weak D call: TRBD1 (6 bases). V shed 4 bases and J shed 6 bases, with 13 bases lying between them. Germline V CDR1 and CDR2: SQVTM, ANQGSEA. The CDR3 runs to 13 residues. CDR3 in DNA: TGCAGCGTTGCAGGGGATACAAGTCAGCCCCAGCATTTT. Its protein product is CSVAGDTSQPQHF.

This chain connects TRBV6-6 to TRBJ2-7, with D uncertain. This CDR3 contains 12 residues. The ends were cut back, 7 bases at V and 6 bases at J, with 13 bases in the middle. CDR1 is MNHNY, CDR2 SVGAGI, per germline (reference sequence). The CDR3 nucleotides read TGTGCCAGCACCTCAACTGTGGGCGAGCAGTACTTC. The encoded protein is CASTSTVGEQYF.

The chain has TRBV20-1 and TRBJ2-7; D unclear. CDR1 and CDR2 from the germline V gene are DFQATT and SNEGSKA (reference sequence). The CDR3 is 11 residues long. V was cut by 1 base and J by 9 bases, with 10 bases left in between. CDR3: CSARADVGQYF. In DNA, the CDR3 is TGCAGTGCTAGAGCCGATGTCGGGCAGTACTTC.

The rearrangement uses TRBV5-1 and TRBJ1-2, with 9 bases lining up with TRBD1. This CDR3 has 17 amino acids. The germline V gene encodes CDR1 SGHRS and CDR2 YFSETQ. V trimming: 0 bases; J trimming: 5 bases; junction bases outside the gene matches: 11. In DNA form, the CDR3 reads TGCGCCAGCAGCTTGGCCCGGACAGGGGAGGGGATTTATGGCTACACCTTC. The encoded protein is CASSLARTGEGIYGYTF.